This T cell receptor (beta chain) stems from a study of CD8 T cells in ankylosing spondylitis. Germline V gene lookup returns CDR1 LGHNA and CDR2 YSLEER. This CDR3 region has 14 residues. Trimming pared 3 bases from V and 0 bases from J, leaving 6 bases between. This clonotype was counted at least ten times. Its antigen remains unknown. Study results and caveats: Reportedly, significant enrichment of disease-linked clones occurred in matched ankylosing spondylitis synovial fluid. Reports of some motif variants in reactive arthritis synovial fluid and blood predate this one. What appeared characteristic of ankylosing spondylitis blood was a TCR beta motif of eight highly homologous variants.

It was by quantitative 5'-RACE with molecular barcodes that TCR beta libraries were made. MiXCR was run by TCRdb on the 5' RACE reads, yielding one entry per CDR3 protein. Of about 510,000 distinct CDR3 sequences in the sample, over 4% were seen once. The rearrangement links TRBV4-3 to TRBJ2-1; no reliable D call. This receptor was identified in a male donor with ankylosing spondylitis. The sequenced material came from blood, either unsorted or a sorted T cell fraction (not recorded which). The CDR3 sequence is CASSHSGSYNEQFF. CDR3 DNA sequence: TGCGCCAGCAGCCACTCAGGCTCCTACAATGAGCAGTTCTTC.